The 8 T cell receptor beta chains below all came from one sample that was sequenced in a study of blood T cell repertoires in COVID-19. The repertoire was sequenced with immunoSEQ multiplex PCR; TCRdb's copy has only in-frame clones and lacks some. The sample has a few hundred thousand clones, approximately 88% seen once. The specimen sequenced was PBMCs or T cells enriched from blood (not recorded which). The receptors stem from a woman aged 18 to 35 who had recovered from COVID-19.

Ten or more counts support this clone. This chain joins TRBV5-6 and TRBJ1-5; 9 bases fit TRBD1. V lost 2 bases, J lost 4 bases, and 4 bases stayed unmatched. Germline V lookup: CDR1 SGHDT, CDR2 YYEEEE. The CDR3 sequence is 15 residues long. The CDR3 DNA sequence: TGTGCCAGCAGCTTAGCCGGGACAGGGAATCAGCCCCAGCATTTT. It translates to CASSLAGTGNQPQHF.

The chain joins TRBV12-3 or TRBV12-4 to TRBJ2-5, with D perhaps TRBD1 (5 bases). V lost 5 bases and J 5 bases, leaving 9 bases between the germline ends. The CDR3 consists of 12 residues. CDR3: CASSPQGETQYF. CDR3 nucleotide sequence: TGTGCCAGCAGTCCCCAGGGCGAGACCCAGTACTTC.

The V and J genes are TRBV7-9 and TRBJ1-5, with no clear D. The CDR3 spans 16 residues. Germline values: CDR1 SEHNR, CDR2 FQNEAQ (reference sequence). V was trimmed by 5 bases and J by 4 bases, leaving 18 bases between them. The CDR3 sequence: CASSLTGGGRNQPQHF. The CDR3 bases are TGTGCCAGCAGCCTAACTGGAGGCGGTAGGAATCAGCCCCAGCATTTT. Full variable domain (remainder filled in from reference TRBV7-9 and TRBJ1-5): DTGVSQNPRHKITKRGQNVTFRCDPISEHNRLYWYRQTLGQGPEFLTYFQNEAQLEKSRLLSDRFSAERPKGSFSTLEIQRTEQGDSAMYLCASSLTGGGRNQPQHFGDGTRLSIL.

This clone appeared a few times. This chain uses TRBV10-1 with TRBJ2-7; 8 bases are shared with TRBD1. The CDR3 is made up of 20 amino acids. Trimming cost V 10 bases and J 3 bases; bases outside gene matches: 29. Germline V gene data show CDR1 as WNHNN and CDR2 as SYGVQD (reference sequence). In nucleotides, the CDR3 is TGCGCCAACAAGCCGGACAGGGTACCCCCTAGGACGTCTCATCTCTACGAGCAGTACTTC. Encoded protein: CANKPDRVPPRTSHLYEQYF.

The V gene is TRBV7-3, the J gene TRBJ2-2, with 7 bases that match TRBD1. Per the germline V gene, CDR1 is SGHTA and CDR2 is FQGTGA. V gave up 8 bases and J gave up 6 bases; unmatched junction bases: 6. This CDR3 comprises 13 residues. The CDR3 sequence is CASRQGQAGELFF. DNA of the CDR3: TGTGCCAGCCGACAGGGTCAGGCCGGGGAGCTGTTTTTT. Full variable domain (missing parts from reference TRBV7-3 and TRBJ2-2): GAGVSQTPSNKVTEKGKYVELRCDPISGHTALYWYRQSLGQGPEFLIYFQGTGAADDSGLPNDRFFAVRPEGSVSTLKIQRTERGDSAVYLCASRQGQAGELFFGEGSRLTVL.

V and J are TRBV6-2 or TRBV6-3 and TRBJ2-3, with TRBD2 matching 7 bases. Looked up from germline, CDR1 is MNHEY and CDR2 is SVGEGT. V was clipped by 2 bases and J by 1 base; unmatched bases: 6. This CDR3 comprises 16 residues. The CDR3 sequence: CASSYDGGVGTDTQYF. The CDR3, as DNA: TGTGCCAGCAGTTACGATGGGGGGGTCGGCACAGATACGCAGTATTTT.

This clone was counted a single time. V is TRBV28 and J is TRBJ1-2, with D uncertain. Per germline, CDR1 MDHEN and CDR2 SYDVKM. V lost 5 bases to trimming and J lost 4 bases, with 8 bases between them. The CDR3 is made up of 12 amino acids. CDR3 sequence reads: CASSRTIYGYTF. CDR3 DNA sequence: TGTGCCAGCAGTAGGACTATCTATGGCTACACCTTC.

This CDR3 reads CASTDTIVAGETEAFF. DNA for the CDR3: TGTGCCAGTACGGATACCATAGTGGCAGGGGAGACTGAAGCTTTCTTT. The chain has TRBV19 and TRBJ1-1, with D perhaps TRBD1 (6 bases). V was cut by 7 bases and J by 5 bases, with 23 bases left in between. The CDR3 is 16 amino acids. Germline CDR1 and CDR2: LNHDA and SQIVND (reference sequence).